Listed below are T cell receptor beta chains from one sample, sequenced in a study of cytomegalovirus exposure and HLA in healthy donors. Using immunoSEQ multiplex PCR, the repertoire was profiled, and TCRdb retains in-frame clones only, with some absent. The data hold around 150,000 clones, with 60% to 85% observed a single time. Sequencing was performed on PBMCs. The receptors were gathered from a man aged 50 to 59 in good health and CMV-seropositive. Both conserved end residues are part of each CDR3. D genes are given only for firm matches. Size is stated for part of the rows, as once, few or many counts, or as a class when the clone is expanded.

cdr3_aa: CATSRAPRGGGEQYF
cdr3_nt: TGTGCCACCAGCAGAGCCCCAAGGGGGGGCGGAGAGCAGTACTTC
v_call: TRBV15
j_call: TRBJ2-7
clone_size: NA
d_call: NA

cdr3_aa: CASSLGHRWGVDGNTIYF
cdr3_nt: TGCGCCAGCAGCTTGGGCCATCGATGGGGGGTCGATGGAAACACCATATATTTT
v_call: TRBV5-1
j_call: TRBJ1-3
clone_size: NA
d_call: NA

cdr3_aa: CASSQEGSLSGEVYEQYF
cdr3_nt: TGCGCCAGCAGCCAAGAAGGGAGTTTGTCGGGGGAGGTCTACGAGCAGTACTTC
v_call: TRBV4-1
j_call: TRBJ2-7
clone_size: NA
d_call: NA

cdr3_aa: CSVTNLGLLNEQFF
cdr3_nt: TGCAGCGTTACAAACCTGGGCCTTTTAAATGAGCAGTTCTTC
v_call: TRBV29-1
j_call: TRBJ2-1
clone_size: NA
d_call: NA

cdr3_aa: CASRPTLSQETQYF
cdr3_nt: TGTGCCAGCAGGCCGACACTCTCTCAGGAGACCCAGTACTTC
v_call: TRBV6-1
j_call: TRBJ2-5
clone_size: NA
d_call: NA

cdr3_aa: CASSQVRGVSYEQYF
cdr3_nt: TGTGCCAGCAGCCAAGTAAGGGGCGTCTCCTACGAGCAGTACTTC
v_call: TRBV14
j_call: TRBJ2-7
clone_size: NA
d_call: NA

cdr3_aa: CASSDTSTDTQYF
cdr3_nt: TGCGCCAGCAGCGACACAAGCACAGATACGCAGTATTTT
v_call: TRBV5-1
j_call: TRBJ2-3
clone_size: NA
d_call: NA

cdr3_aa: CASSRRQGCSYEQYF
cdr3_nt: TGCGCCAGCAGCCGTCGACAGGGCTGCTCCTACGAGCAGTACTTC
v_call: TRBV5-1
j_call: TRBJ2-7
clone_size: NA
d_call: TRBD1

cdr3_aa: CASSDLSYEQYF
cdr3_nt: TGTGCCAGCAGTGACCTTTCCTACGAGCAGTACTTC
v_call: TRBV2
j_call: TRBJ2-7
clone_size: NA
d_call: NA

cdr3_aa: CASSIFLPGQNTGELFF
cdr3_nt: TGTGCCAGTAGTATATTTCTCCCGGGACAGAACACCGGGGAGCTGTTTTTT
v_call: TRBV19
j_call: TRBJ2-2
clone_size: NA
d_call: NA

cdr3_aa: CASSVSGGGQSSYNEQFF
cdr3_nt: TGTGCCAGCAGCGTAAGTGGGGGTGGACAGAGCTCCTACAATGAGCAGTTCTTC
v_call: TRBV9
j_call: TRBJ2-1
clone_size: few
d_call: NA

cdr3_aa: CASSFGAGAHNEQFF
cdr3_nt: TGTGCCAGCAGCTTTGGAGCGGGAGCGCACAATGAGCAGTTCTTC
v_call: TRBV5-5
j_call: TRBJ2-1
clone_size: NA
d_call: TRBD2

cdr3_aa: CASSTSGGSYEQYF
cdr3_nt: TGTGCCAGCAGTACTAGCGGGGGCTCCTACGAGCAGTACTTC
v_call: TRBV28
j_call: TRBJ2-7
clone_size: few
d_call: TRBD2

cdr3_aa: CASSVASVNEQFF
cdr3_nt: TGTGCCAGCAGCGTAGCTAGCGTCAATGAGCAGTTCTTC
v_call: TRBV9
j_call: TRBJ2-1
clone_size: NA
d_call: NA

cdr3_aa: CASSRGLETQYF
cdr3_nt: TGTGCCAGCAGCCGCGGGTTGGAGACCCAGTACTTC
v_call: TRBV7-2
j_call: TRBJ2-5
clone_size: NA
d_call: NA

cdr3_aa: CASSFTSYGEQFF
cdr3_nt: TGTGCCAGCAGCTTTACTAGTTACGGTGAGCAGTTCTTC
v_call: TRBV7-3
j_call: TRBJ2-1
clone_size: NA
d_call: NA

cdr3_aa: CATQGLGTDYEQYF
cdr3_nt: TGTGCCACCCAGGGACTAGGGACCGACTACGAGCAGTACTTC
v_call: TRBV10-3
j_call: TRBJ2-7
clone_size: once
d_call: TRBD2

cdr3_aa: CASTRGFSKNIQYF
cdr3_nt: TGTGCCAGCACCAGGGGGTTCTCCAAAAACATTCAGTACTTC
v_call: TRBV2
j_call: TRBJ2-4
clone_size: NA
d_call: TRBD1

cdr3_aa: CASSRSQEGEQFF
cdr3_nt: TGCGCCAGCAGCCGTAGCCAAGAGGGTGAGCAGTTCTTC
v_call: TRBV10-1
j_call: TRBJ2-1
clone_size: many
d_call: NA

cdr3_aa: CAWKGTAQETQYF
cdr3_nt: TGTGCCTGGAAGGGGACAGCCCAAGAGACCCAGTACTTC
v_call: TRBV30
j_call: TRBJ2-5
clone_size: NA
d_call: TRBD1

cdr3_aa: CASSLSPSREQYF
cdr3_nt: TGTGCCAGCAGCTTATCCCCTTCGAGGGAGCAGTACTTC
v_call: TRBV11-2
j_call: TRBJ2-7
clone_size: NA
d_call: NA

cdr3_aa: CASSLAGSGDAFF
cdr3_nt: TGCGCCAGCAGCTTGGCGGGGTCGGGGGACGCTTTCTTT
v_call: TRBV5-1
j_call: TRBJ1-1
clone_size: NA
d_call: NA

cdr3_aa: CASTPTGPTEAFF
cdr3_nt: TGTGCCAGCACTCCTACAGGGCCCACTGAAGCTTTCTTT
v_call: TRBV21-1
j_call: TRBJ1-1
clone_size: few
d_call: NA

cdr3_aa: CASSVEERGSSYNSPLHF
cdr3_nt: TGTGCCAGCAGCGTAGAAGAAAGGGGCAGCTCCTATAATTCACCCCTCCACTTT
v_call: TRBV9
j_call: TRBJ1-6
clone_size: NA
d_call: NA

cdr3_aa: CASVEERGANVLTF
cdr3_nt: TGCGCCAGCGTCGAAGAGAGAGGGGCCAACGTCCTGACTTTC
v_call: TRBV10-2
j_call: TRBJ2-6
clone_size: NA
d_call: NA

cdr3_aa: CASSSTGAAYEQYF
cdr3_nt: TGTGCCAGCAGCTCGACAGGGGCGGCCTACGAGCAGTACTTC
v_call: TRBV7-2
j_call: TRBJ2-7
clone_size: NA
d_call: TRBD1

cdr3_aa: CASSVAGPMNEQFF
cdr3_nt: TGTGCCAGCAGTGTAGCGGGCCCGATGAATGAGCAGTTCTTC
v_call: TRBV2
j_call: TRBJ2-1
clone_size: NA
d_call: TRBD2

cdr3_aa: CASRASGSDEQFF
cdr3_nt: TGCGCCAGCAGGGCTAGCGGGAGTGATGAGCAGTTCTTC
v_call: TRBV10-2
j_call: TRBJ2-1
clone_size: NA
d_call: TRBD2

cdr3_aa: CASSLAQGGNQPQHF
cdr3_nt: TGTGCCAGCAGCTTAGCGCAGGGTGGCAATCAGCCCCAGCATTTT
v_call: TRBV7-9
j_call: TRBJ1-5
clone_size: once
d_call: NA

cdr3_aa: CASSNRGMNTEAFF
cdr3_nt: TGTGCCAGCAGCAACAGGGGGATGAACACTGAAGCTTTCTTT
v_call: TRBV5-8
j_call: TRBJ1-1
clone_size: few
d_call: TRBD1

cdr3_aa: CSVGTGHGYTF
cdr3_nt: TGCAGTGTAGGGACAGGGCATGGCTACACCTTC
v_call: TRBV20-1
j_call: TRBJ1-2
clone_size: NA
d_call: TRBD1

cdr3_aa: CASSLVSYNEQFF
cdr3_nt: TGTGCCAGCAGCTTAGTGAGCTACAATGAGCAGTTCTTC
v_call: TRBV7-9
j_call: TRBJ2-1
clone_size: NA
d_call: NA

cdr3_aa: CASRGREVLSYEQYF
cdr3_nt: TGTGCCAGCAGGGGTCGGGAGGTGCTCTCCTACGAGCAGTACTTC
v_call: TRBV28
j_call: TRBJ2-7
clone_size: NA
d_call: TRBD2

cdr3_aa: CSVHFGGYSDTQYF
cdr3_nt: TGCAGCGTCCATTTTGGGGGCTATTCAGATACGCAGTATTTT
v_call: TRBV29-1
j_call: TRBJ2-3
clone_size: once
d_call: NA

cdr3_aa: CASSPAGLNYEQYF
cdr3_nt: TGTGCCAGCAGTCCCGCGGGACTCAACTACGAGCAGTACTTC
v_call: TRBV28
j_call: TRBJ2-7
clone_size: once
d_call: NA

cdr3_aa: CASSPPGTGGSGELFF
cdr3_nt: TGCGCCAGCAGCCCCCCCGGGACAGGGGGGTCCGGGGAGCTGTTTTTT
v_call: TRBV5-1
j_call: TRBJ2-2
clone_size: NA
d_call: TRBD1

cdr3_aa: CASSSQGRNSPLHF
cdr3_nt: TGCGCCAGCAGCTCACAGGGACGTAATTCACCCCTCCACTTT
v_call: TRBV5-1
j_call: TRBJ1-6
clone_size: once
d_call: NA

cdr3_aa: CASSVGQGSNQPQHF
cdr3_nt: TGTGCCAGCAGCGTGGGACAGGGAAGCAATCAGCCCCAGCATTTT
v_call: TRBV9
j_call: TRBJ1-5
clone_size: NA
d_call: TRBD1

cdr3_aa: CASSLVGGSHEKLFF
cdr3_nt: TGTGCCAGCAGCTTAGTTGGAGGGAGTCATGAAAAACTGTTTTTT
v_call: TRBV7-2
j_call: TRBJ1-4
clone_size: NA
d_call: NA

cdr3_aa: CASSSQANTEAFF
cdr3_nt: TGTGCCAGCTCAAGCCAGGCGAACACTGAAGCTTTCTTT
v_call: TRBV18
j_call: TRBJ1-1
clone_size: NA
d_call: NA

cdr3_aa: CASSLQPPTASYEQYF
cdr3_nt: TGTGCCAGCAGCTTACAGCCCCCGACAGCCTCCTACGAGCAGTACTTC
v_call: TRBV7-8
j_call: TRBJ2-7
clone_size: NA
d_call: NA

cdr3_aa: CATSTDGRGGEQYF
cdr3_nt: TGTGCCACCAGCACCGACGGTAGAGGGGGAGAGCAGTACTTC
v_call: TRBV15
j_call: TRBJ2-7
clone_size: once
d_call: NA

cdr3_aa: CASRQGTSEQFF
cdr3_nt: TGTGCCAGCAGACAAGGGACATCCGAGCAGTTCTTC
v_call: TRBV11-2
j_call: TRBJ2-1
clone_size: NA
d_call: NA

cdr3_aa: CAWSGQGFGTDTQYF
cdr3_nt: TGTGCCTGGTCGGGACAGGGGTTCGGCACAGATACGCAGTATTTT
v_call: TRBV30
j_call: TRBJ2-3
clone_size: NA
d_call: TRBD1

cdr3_aa: CASSATGDYGYTF
cdr3_nt: TGTGCCAGCAGCGCGACAGGGGACTATGGCTACACCTTC
v_call: TRBV7-6
j_call: TRBJ1-2
clone_size: NA
d_call: TRBD1

cdr3_aa: CASSHKLAGGETQYF
cdr3_nt: TGTGCCAGCAGCCACAAACTAGCGGGAGGGGAGACCCAGTACTTC
v_call: TRBV14
j_call: TRBJ2-5
clone_size: NA
d_call: TRBD2

cdr3_aa: CASSWTGGNTEAFF
cdr3_nt: TGCGCCAGCAGCTGGACAGGGGGCAACACTGAAGCTTTCTTT
v_call: TRBV5-1
j_call: TRBJ1-1
clone_size: NA
d_call: TRBD1

cdr3_aa: CASSARLAGGPGADTQYF
cdr3_nt: TGTGCCAGCAGTGCCCGACTAGCGGGAGGGCCAGGAGCAGATACGCAGTATTTT
v_call: TRBV6-1
j_call: TRBJ2-3
clone_size: NA
d_call: TRBD2

cdr3_aa: CASSPGQGGYEQYF
cdr3_nt: TGTGCCAGCAGCCCGGGACAGGGTGGCTACGAGCAGTACTTC
v_call: TRBV14
j_call: TRBJ2-7
clone_size: NA
d_call: TRBD1

cdr3_aa: CASSGRGNSPLHF
cdr3_nt: TGTGCCAGCAGTGGAAGGGGTAATTCACCCCTCCACTTT
v_call: TRBV6-5
j_call: TRBJ1-6
clone_size: few
d_call: NA